A selection of T cell receptor beta chains follows, all from one sample in a study of control samples from healthy donors and cancer patients. TCRdb's table, derived via immunoSEQ multiplex PCR, lists solely in-frame clones and lacks some. The table has some 410,000 clones, 75% to 95% seen once. The sample was PBMCs. The receptors here all came from a man aged 40-49 years with head and neck cancer. Each CDR3 is given with its conserved first and last residue. The D gene is left open where the match is weak. Not all rows give a size; the values are once, few, many and, for expanded clones, a class.

j_gene,v_gene,d_gene,abundance,CDR3nt,CDR3aa
TRBJ1-4,TRBV5-4,.,.,TGTGCCAGTAATTTGGGAACGAGTGAAAAACTGTTTTTT,CASNLGTSEKLFF
TRBJ1-2,TRBV5-5,.,few,TGTGCCAGCAGCTTGGAGCAGCCCTATGGCTACACCTTC,CASSLEQPYGYTF
TRBJ1-1,TRBV7-8,TRBD1,.,TGTGCCAGCAGCTTAGAGGGGGCGAGAGGGACTGAAGCTTTCTTT,CASSLEGARGTEAFF
TRBJ1-3,TRBV28,.,once,TGTGCCAGCAGTTTACCAGGGGTGGGAAACACCATATATTTT,CASSLPGVGNTIYF
TRBJ2-1,TRBV28,TRBD2,.,TGTGCCAGCAGTCCAGGGACTAGCGGGGGGAGGAGTGAGCAGTTCTTC,CASSPGTSGGRSEQFF
TRBJ2-7,TRBV6-5,.,.,TGTGCCAGCACCGACAGGTTCTCCTACGAGCAGTACTTC,CASTDRFSYEQYF
TRBJ1-6,TRBV6-9,TRBD1,.,TGTGCCAGCACCAAGCCGTCCGCATGGACAGGGCGTTCACCCCTCCACTTT,CASTKPSAWTGRSPLHF
TRBJ2-2,TRBV5-5,.,.,TGTGCCAGCAGCTTGGATGGCACCGGGGAGCTGTTTTTT,CASSLDGTGELFF
TRBJ2-5,TRBV27,.,.,TGTGCCAGCAGTTTAAGGCAGCTGAGTGGGGAGACCCAGTACTTC,CASSLRQLSGETQYF
TRBJ2-3,TRBV28,TRBD2,.,TGTGCCAGCACCTTAGCGGGAGGGCACGGAGATACGCAGTATTTT,CASTLAGGHGDTQYF
TRBJ1-3,TRBV11-3,.,.,TGTGCCAGCAGCTATACAGGGAACGGAAACACCATATATTTT,CASSYTGNGNTIYF
TRBJ2-1,TRBV6-5,.,.,TGTGCCAGCACTAGAGGATCCTCCTACAATGAGCAGTTCTTC,CASTRGSSYNEQFF
TRBJ1-2,TRBV28,.,.,TGTGCCAGCAGTTTTAGGGGTAACTATGGCTACACCTTC,CASSFRGNYGYTF
TRBJ2-7,TRBV6-5,TRBD2,.,TGTGCCAGCAGTCCGGAAGGCGGGGGGCCCTACGAGCAGTACTTC,CASSPEGGGPYEQYF
TRBJ2-3,TRBV5-1,.,.,TGCGCCAGCAGCTCCGGGACGGGGCGAGATACGCAGTATTTT,CASSSGTGRDTQYF
TRBJ1-2,TRBV19,TRBD1,.,TGTGCCAGTAGTATCGGACAGGGACGAAGGGGTGTCAATGGCTACACCTTC,CASSIGQGRRGVNGYTF
TRBJ1-1,TRBV18,.,once,TGTGCCAGCTCACCCCCCCTTAGGGCCCTAGAAGCTTTCTTT,CASSPPLRALEAFF
TRBJ1-4,TRBV7-9,.,.,TGTGCCAGCAGCACTACGGCTAGCAGAGATGCCCCCGGTGAAAAACTGTTTTTT,CASSTTASRDAPGEKLFF
TRBJ1-1,TRBV7-2,.,.,TGTGCCAGCAGCTTAGAAACCCTGAACACTGAAGCTTTCTTT,CASSLETLNTEAFF
TRBJ1-5,TRBV28,.,.,TGTGCCAGCAGTTTATTCGGGGGGTTAATCAATCAGCCCCAGCATTTT,CASSLFGGLINQPQHF
TRBJ2-1,TRBV5-6,.,.,TGTGCCAGCAGCTTGAATGTTCTTCGTTACAATGAGCAGTTCTTC,CASSLNVLRYNEQFF
TRBJ2-7,TRBV12-3/TRBV12-4,.,.,TGTGCCAGCAGCTCCCGTGGGGGCTACGAGCAGTACTTC,CASSSRGGYEQYF
TRBJ1-1,TRBV6-1,TRBD1,.,TGTGCCAGCAGTGAGCTCCGGGACAGGGTTTTAGGGGAAGCTTTCTTT,CASSELRDRVLGEAFF
TRBJ2-7,TRBV11-2,.,once,TGTGCCAGCAGCTCCGCCCCCGGAGGAGGGTACGAGCAGTACTTC,CASSSAPGGGYEQYF
TRBJ1-6,TRBV11-2,TRBD1,.,TGTGCCAGCAGTGTGGACAGGGACTATAATTCACCCCTCCACTTT,CASSVDRDYNSPLHF
TRBJ1-1,TRBV27,.,.,TGTGCCAGCACCTCTCTTGCCGGGAAAAGGAAAACTGAAGCTTTCTTT,CASTSLAGKRKTEAFF
TRBJ2-1,TRBV11-3,TRBD1,.,TGTGCCAGCAGCCCCCGGTGGGGGACAGGGGGCAATGAGCAGTTCTTC,CASSPRWGTGGNEQFF
TRBJ1-1,TRBV4-1,.,.,TGCGCCAGCAGCCAAGACAGAAACACTGAAGCTTTCTTT,CASSQDRNTEAFF